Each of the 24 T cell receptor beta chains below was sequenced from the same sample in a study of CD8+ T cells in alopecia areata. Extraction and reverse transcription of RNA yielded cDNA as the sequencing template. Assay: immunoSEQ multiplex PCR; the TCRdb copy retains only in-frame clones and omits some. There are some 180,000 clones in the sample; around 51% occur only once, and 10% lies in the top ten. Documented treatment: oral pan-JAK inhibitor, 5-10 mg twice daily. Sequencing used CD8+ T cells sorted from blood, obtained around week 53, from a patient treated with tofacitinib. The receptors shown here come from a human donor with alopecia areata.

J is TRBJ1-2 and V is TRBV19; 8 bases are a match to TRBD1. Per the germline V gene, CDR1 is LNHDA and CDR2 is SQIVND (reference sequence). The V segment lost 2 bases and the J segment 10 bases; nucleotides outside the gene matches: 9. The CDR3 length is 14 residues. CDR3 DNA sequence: TGTGCCAGTAGTATACCGCGGGACAGGCCACACTACACCTTC. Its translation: CASSIPRDRPHYTF.

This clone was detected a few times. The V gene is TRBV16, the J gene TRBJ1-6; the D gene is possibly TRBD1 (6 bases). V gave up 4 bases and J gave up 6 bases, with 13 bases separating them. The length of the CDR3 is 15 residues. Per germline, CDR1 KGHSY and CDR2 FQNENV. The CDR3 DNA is TGTGCCAGCAGCCTCAATGGGGGCAGTAATTCACCCCTCCACTTT. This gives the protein CASSLNGGSNSPLHF.

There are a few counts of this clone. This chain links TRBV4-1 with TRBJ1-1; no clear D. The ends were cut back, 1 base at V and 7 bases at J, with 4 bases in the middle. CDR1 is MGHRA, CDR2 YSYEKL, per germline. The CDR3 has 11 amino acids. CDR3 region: CASSQGGEAFF. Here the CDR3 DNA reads TGCGCCAGCAGCCAAGGCGGTGAAGCTTTCTTT.

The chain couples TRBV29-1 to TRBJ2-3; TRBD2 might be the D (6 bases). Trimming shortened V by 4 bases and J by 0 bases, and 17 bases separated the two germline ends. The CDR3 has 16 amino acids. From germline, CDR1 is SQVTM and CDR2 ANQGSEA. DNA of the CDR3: TGCAGCGTTGCTGACGCGGGACTCGCTAGCACAGATACGCAGTATTTT. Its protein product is CSVADAGLASTDTQYF.

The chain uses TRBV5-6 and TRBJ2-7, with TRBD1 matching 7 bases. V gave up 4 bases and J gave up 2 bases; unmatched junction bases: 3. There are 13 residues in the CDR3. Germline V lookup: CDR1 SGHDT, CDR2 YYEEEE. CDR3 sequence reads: CASSGTDTYEQYF. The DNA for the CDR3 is TGTGCCAGCAGCGGGACAGATACCTACGAGCAGTACTTC. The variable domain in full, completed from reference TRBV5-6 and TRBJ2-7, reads DAGVTQSPTHLIKTRGQQVTLRCSPKSGHDTVSWYQQALGQGPQFIFQYYEEEERQRGNFPDRFSGHQFPNYSSELNVNALLLGDSALYLCASSGTDTYEQYFGPGTRLTVT.

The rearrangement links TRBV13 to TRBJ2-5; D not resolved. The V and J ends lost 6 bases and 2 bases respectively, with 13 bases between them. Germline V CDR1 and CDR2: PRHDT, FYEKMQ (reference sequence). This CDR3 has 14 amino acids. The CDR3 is CASSPLTRQETQYF. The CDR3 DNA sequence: TGTGCCAGCAGTCCCCTAACCCGACAAGAGACCCAGTACTTC.

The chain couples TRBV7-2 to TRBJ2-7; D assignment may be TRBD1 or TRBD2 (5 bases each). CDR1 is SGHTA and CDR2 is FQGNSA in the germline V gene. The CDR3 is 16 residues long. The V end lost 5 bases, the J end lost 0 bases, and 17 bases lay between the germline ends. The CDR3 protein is CASSLATGPSSYEQYF. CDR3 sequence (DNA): TGTGCCAGCAGCCTCGCCACGGGACCTAGCTCCTACGAGCAGTACTTC.

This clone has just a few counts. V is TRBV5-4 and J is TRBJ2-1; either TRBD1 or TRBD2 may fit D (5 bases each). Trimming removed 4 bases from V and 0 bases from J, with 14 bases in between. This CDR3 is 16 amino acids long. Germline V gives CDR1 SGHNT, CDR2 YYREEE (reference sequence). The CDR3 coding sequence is TGTGCCAGCAGCCCTAGGGGAGTTAACTCCTACAATGAGCAGTTCTTC. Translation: CASSPRGVNSYNEQFF.

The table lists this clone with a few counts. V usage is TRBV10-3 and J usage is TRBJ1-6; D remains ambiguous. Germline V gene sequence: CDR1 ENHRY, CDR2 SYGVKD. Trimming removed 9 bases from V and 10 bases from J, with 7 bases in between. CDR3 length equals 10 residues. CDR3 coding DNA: TGTGCCATTTGGGCATCACCCCTCCACTTT. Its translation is CAIWASPLHF.

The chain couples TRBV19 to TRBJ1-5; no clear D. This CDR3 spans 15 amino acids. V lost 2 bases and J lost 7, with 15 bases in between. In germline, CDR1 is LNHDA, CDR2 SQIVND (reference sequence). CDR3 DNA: TGTGCCAGTAGTATAAGGGAGGGCTTCGGACAGCCCCAGCATTTT. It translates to CASSIREGFGQPQHF.

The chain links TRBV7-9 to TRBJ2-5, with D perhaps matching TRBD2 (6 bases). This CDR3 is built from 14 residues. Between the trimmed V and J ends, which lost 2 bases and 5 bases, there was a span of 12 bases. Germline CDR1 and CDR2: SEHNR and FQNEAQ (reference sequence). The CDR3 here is CASSLTEGLETQYF. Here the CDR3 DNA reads TGTGCCAGCAGCTTAACGGAGGGTCTGGAGACCCAGTACTTC. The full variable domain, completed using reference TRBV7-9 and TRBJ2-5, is DTGVSQNPRHKITKRGQNVTFRCDPISEHNRLYWYRQTLGQGPEFLTYFQNEAQLEKSRLLSDRFSAERPKGSFSTLEIQRTEQGDSAMYLCASSLTEGLETQYFGPGTRLLVL.

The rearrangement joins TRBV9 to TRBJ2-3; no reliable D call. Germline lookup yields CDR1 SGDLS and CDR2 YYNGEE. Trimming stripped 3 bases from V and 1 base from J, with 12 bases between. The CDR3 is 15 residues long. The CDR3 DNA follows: TGTGCCAGCAGCGAAGGGATTTCCGGCACAGATACGCAGTATTTT. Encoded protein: CASSEGISGTDTQYF.

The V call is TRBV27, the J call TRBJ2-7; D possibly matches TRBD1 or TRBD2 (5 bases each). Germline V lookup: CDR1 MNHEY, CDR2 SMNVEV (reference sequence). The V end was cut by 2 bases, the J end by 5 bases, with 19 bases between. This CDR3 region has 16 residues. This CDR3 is CASSLPPGTGINEQYF. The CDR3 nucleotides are TGTGCCAGCAGTTTACCCCCCGGGACCGGGATCAACGAGCAGTACTTC.

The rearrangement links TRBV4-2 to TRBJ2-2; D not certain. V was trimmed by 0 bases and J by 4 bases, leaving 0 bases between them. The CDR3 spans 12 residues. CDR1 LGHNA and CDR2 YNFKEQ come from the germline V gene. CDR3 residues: CASSQDTGELFF. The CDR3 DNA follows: TGTGCCAGCAGCCAAGACACCGGGGAGCTGTTTTTT.

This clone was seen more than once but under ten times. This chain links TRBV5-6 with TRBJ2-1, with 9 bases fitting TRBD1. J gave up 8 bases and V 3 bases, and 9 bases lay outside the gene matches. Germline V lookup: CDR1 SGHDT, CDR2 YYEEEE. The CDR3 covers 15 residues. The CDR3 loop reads CASSSIGDRDDEQFF. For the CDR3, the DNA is TGTGCCAGCAGCTCCATTGGGGACAGGGACGATGAGCAGTTCTTC.

The DNA of the CDR3 is TGCGCCAGCAGTGAGGCAGGGGGACTAGGGGCCAACGTCCTGACTTTC. Encoded protein: CASSEAGGLGANVLTF. The V call is TRBV10-2, the J call TRBJ2-6; TRBD1 or TRBD2 may be the D gene (7 bases each). The V end lost 2 bases, the J end lost 4 bases, and 12 bases lay between the germline ends. The CDR3 is 16 amino acids. CDR1 and CDR2 from the germline V gene are WSHSY and SAAADI.

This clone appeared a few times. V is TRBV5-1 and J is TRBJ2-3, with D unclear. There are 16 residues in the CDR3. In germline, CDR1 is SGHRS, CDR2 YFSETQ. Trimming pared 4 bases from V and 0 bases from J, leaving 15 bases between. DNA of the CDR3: TGCGCCAGCAGCGTCTTAGAAGCACCTAGCACAGATACGCAGTATTTT. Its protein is CASSVLEAPSTDTQYF.

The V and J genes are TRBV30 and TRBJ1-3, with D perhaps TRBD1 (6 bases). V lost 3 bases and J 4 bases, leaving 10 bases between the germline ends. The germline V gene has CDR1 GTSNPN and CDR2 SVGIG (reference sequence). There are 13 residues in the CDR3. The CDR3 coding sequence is TGTGCCTGGAGAGGGGACAACGGAAACACCATATATTTT. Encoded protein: CAWRGDNGNTIYF.

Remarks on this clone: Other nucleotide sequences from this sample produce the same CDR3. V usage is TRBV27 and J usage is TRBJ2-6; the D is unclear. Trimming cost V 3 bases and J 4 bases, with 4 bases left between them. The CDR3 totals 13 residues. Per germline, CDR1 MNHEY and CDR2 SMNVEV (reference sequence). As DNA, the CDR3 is TGTGCCAGCAGTTTTTCCGGGGCCAACGTCCTGACTTTC. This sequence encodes CASSFSGANVLTF.

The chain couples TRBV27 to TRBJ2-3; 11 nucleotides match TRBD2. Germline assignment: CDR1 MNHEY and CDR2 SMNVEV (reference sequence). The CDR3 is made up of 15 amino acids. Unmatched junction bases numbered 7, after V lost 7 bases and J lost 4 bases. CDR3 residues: CASTVAGGPPDTQYF. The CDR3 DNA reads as TGTGCCAGCACAGTAGCGGGGGGGCCCCCAGATACGCAGTATTTT.

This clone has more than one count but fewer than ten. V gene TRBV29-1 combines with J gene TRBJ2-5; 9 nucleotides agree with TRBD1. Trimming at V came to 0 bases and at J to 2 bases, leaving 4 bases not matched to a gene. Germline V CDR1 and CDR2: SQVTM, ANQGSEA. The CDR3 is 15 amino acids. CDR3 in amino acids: CSVEDPGTGQETQYF. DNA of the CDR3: TGCAGCGTTGAAGATCCAGGGACAGGGCAAGAGACCCAGTACTTC. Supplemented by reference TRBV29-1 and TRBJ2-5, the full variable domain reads SAVISQKPSRDICQRGTSLTIQCQVDSQVTMMFWYRQQPGQSLTLIATANQGSEATYESGFVIDKFPISRPNLTFSTLTVSNMSPEDSSIYLCSVEDPGTGQETQYFGPGTRLLVL.

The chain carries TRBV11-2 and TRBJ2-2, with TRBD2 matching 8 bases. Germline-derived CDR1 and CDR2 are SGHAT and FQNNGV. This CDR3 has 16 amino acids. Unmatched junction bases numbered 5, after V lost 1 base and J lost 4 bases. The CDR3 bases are TGTGCCAGCAGCTTAGTGCGGGGGGCCCTCACCGGGGAGCTGTTTTTT. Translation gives CASSLVRGALTGELFF.

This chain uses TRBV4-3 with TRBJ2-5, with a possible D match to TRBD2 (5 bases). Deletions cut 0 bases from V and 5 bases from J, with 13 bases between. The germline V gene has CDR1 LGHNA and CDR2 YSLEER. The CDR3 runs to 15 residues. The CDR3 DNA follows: TGCGCCAGCAGCCAAGACCCCCAGGAGGTGGAGACCCAGTACTTC. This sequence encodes CASSQDPQEVETQYF.

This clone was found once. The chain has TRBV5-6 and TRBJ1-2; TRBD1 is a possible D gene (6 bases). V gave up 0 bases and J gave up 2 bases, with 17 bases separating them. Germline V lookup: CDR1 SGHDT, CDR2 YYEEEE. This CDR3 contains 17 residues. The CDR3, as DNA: TGTGCCAGCAGCTTGGGCTCGGACAGAAGAGTGAACTATGGCTACACCTTC. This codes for CASSLGSDRRVNYGYTF.